Following are 8 T cell receptor beta chains from one sample sequenced in a study of shared clonotypes between healthy human individuals. Assay: immunoSEQ multiplex PCR; the TCRdb copy retains only in-frame clones and omits some. Of more than 400,000 clones in the sample, 81% were seen once. Sequenced sample: PBMCs. These receptor sequences come from a middle-aged woman in good health. Some clones in this sample may be carry-over from other donors' samples.

The chain combines TRBV7-9 with TRBJ2-7; possibly TRBD2 for D (5 bases). Per the germline V gene, CDR1 is SEHNR and CDR2 is FQNEAQ (reference sequence). This CDR3 contains 12 residues. V was cut by 4 bases and J by 5 bases, with 9 bases left in between. In DNA, the CDR3 is TGTGCCAGCAGCTATTTGAGGGACGAGCAGTACTTC. It specifies CASSYLRDEQYF.

This clone was seen only once. The chain links TRBV29-1 to TRBJ2-7; D unclear. The V end was cut by 0 bases, the J end by 6 bases, with 6 bases between. This CDR3 is built from 11 residues. CDR1 is SQVTM, CDR2 ANQGSEA, per germline. CDR3 loop: CSVEEGREQYF. As DNA, the CDR3 is TGCAGCGTTGAAGAGGGTCGCGAGCAGTACTTC.

The rearrangement uses TRBV28 and TRBJ1-1, with 9 bases matching TRBD1. J was trimmed by 0 bases and V by 1 base; bases with no gene match: 6. CDR1 is MDHEN and CDR2 is SYDVKM in the germline V gene. The CDR3 runs 17 residues. The CDR3 DNA sequence: TGTGCCAGCAGTTTATTAGGGACAGGGTCTATGAACACTGAAGCTTTCTTT. Protein product: CASSLLGTGSMNTEAFF. Full variable domain (missing parts from reference TRBV28 and TRBJ1-1): DVKVTQSSRYLVKRTGEKVFLECVQDMDHENMFWYRQDPGLGLRLIYFSYDVKMKEKGDIPEGYSVSREKKERFSLILESASTNQTSMYLCASSLLGTGSMNTEAFFGQGTRLTVV.

Comments on this clone: A single base is all that separates this from a far larger clone, so a read error is likely. Other DNA sequences from this sample encode an identical CDR3 as well. The chain has TRBV2 and TRBJ2-2, with TRBD1 matching 8 bases. V shed 6 bases, J shed 8 bases, and the junction held 11 bases outside the gene matches. The germline CDR1 and CDR2 sequences are SNHLY and FYNNEI. The CDR3 has 15 residues. This CDR3 reads CASSTDRGATGELFF. For the CDR3, the DNA is TGTGCCAGCAGCACAGACAGGGGCGCAACAGGGGAGCTGTTTTTT. The variable domain in full, completed from reference TRBV2 and TRBJ2-2, reads EPEVTQTPSHQVTQMGQEVILRCVPISNHLYFYWYRQILGQKVEFLVSFYNNEISEKSEIFDDQFSVERPDGSNFTLKIRSTKLEDSAMYFCASSTDRGATGELFFGEGSRLTVL.

This chain links TRBV7-9 with TRBJ2-1, with 10 bases aligning to TRBD1. Trimming cost V 6 bases and J 3 bases; bases outside gene matches: 5. CDR3 length equals 15 residues. The germline gives CDR1 SEHNR, CDR2 FQNEAQ (reference sequence). Written as DNA, the CDR3 is TGTGCCAGCAGACCCGGGACAGGGGACTACAATGAGCAGTTCTTC. This encodes CASRPGTGDYNEQFF.

The chain couples TRBV28 to TRBJ2-2; D is undetermined. Germline V gives CDR1 MDHEN, CDR2 SYDVKM. Trimming took off 8 bases at V and 5 bases at J, with 9 bases between the two ends. This CDR3 is built from 12 residues. CDR3 in DNA: TGTGCCAGCGATAGTTGGACCGGGGAGCTGTTTTTT. This sequence encodes CASDSWTGELFF.

The DNA of the CDR3 is TGTGCCAGCTCACCGGGGGGAAGTAGCACCGGGGAGCTGTTTTTT. It codes for CASSPGGSSTGELFF. This sequence joins TRBV18 and TRBJ2-2; the D gene is possibly TRBD2 (6 bases). V was pared by 3 bases and J by 4 bases, with 12 bases between. CDR1 is KGHSH, CDR2 LQKENI, per germline. The CDR3 extends over 15 amino acids.

This clone was seen a handful of times. The rearrangement joins TRBV28 to TRBJ2-3, with 14 bases lining up with TRBD2. Per the germline V gene, CDR1 is MDHEN and CDR2 is SYDVKM. The ends lost 5 bases at V and 0 bases at J; junction bases unmatched: 4. CDR3 size: 17 residues. In DNA form, the CDR3 reads TGTGCCAGCAGTGGACTAGCGGGGGGAACTAGCACAGATACGCAGTATTTT. This sequence encodes CASSGLAGGTSTDTQYF.